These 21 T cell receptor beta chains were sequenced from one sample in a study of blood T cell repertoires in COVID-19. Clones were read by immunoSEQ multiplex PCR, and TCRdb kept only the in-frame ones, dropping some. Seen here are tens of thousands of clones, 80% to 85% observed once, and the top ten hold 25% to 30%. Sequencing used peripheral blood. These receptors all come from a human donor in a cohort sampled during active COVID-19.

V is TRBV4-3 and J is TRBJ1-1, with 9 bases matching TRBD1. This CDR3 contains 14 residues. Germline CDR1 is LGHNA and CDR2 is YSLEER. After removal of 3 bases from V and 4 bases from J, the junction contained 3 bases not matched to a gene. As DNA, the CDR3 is TGCGCCAGCAGCCAGACAGGGGGAAGCACTGAAGCTTTCTTT. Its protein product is CASSQTGGSTEAFF.

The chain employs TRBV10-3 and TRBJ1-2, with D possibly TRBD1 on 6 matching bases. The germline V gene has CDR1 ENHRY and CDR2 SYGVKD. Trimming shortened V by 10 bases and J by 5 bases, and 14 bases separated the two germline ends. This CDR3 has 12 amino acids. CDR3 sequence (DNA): TGTGCCACCGAGGGGGACCCTTATGGCTACACCTTC. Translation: CATEGDPYGYTF.

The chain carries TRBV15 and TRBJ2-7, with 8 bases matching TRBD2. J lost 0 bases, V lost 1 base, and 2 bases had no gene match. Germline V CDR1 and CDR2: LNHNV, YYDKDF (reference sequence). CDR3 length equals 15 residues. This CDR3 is CATSRAGGDSYEQYF. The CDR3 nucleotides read TGTGCCACCAGCAGAGCCGGGGGGGACTCCTACGAGCAGTACTTC.

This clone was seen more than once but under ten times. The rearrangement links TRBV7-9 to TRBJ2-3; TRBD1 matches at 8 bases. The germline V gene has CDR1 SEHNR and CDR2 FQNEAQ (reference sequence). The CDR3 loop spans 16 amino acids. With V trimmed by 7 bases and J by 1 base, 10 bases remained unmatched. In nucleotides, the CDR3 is TGTGCCAGCAACAACCAGGGGGCGTTCGGCACAGATACGCAGTATTTT. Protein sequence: CASNNQGAFGTDTQYF. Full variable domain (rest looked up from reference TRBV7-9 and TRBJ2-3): DTGVSQNPRHKITKRGQNVTFRCDPISEHNRLYWYRQTLGQGPEFLTYFQNEAQLEKSRLLSDRFSAERPKGSFSTLEIQRTEQGDSAMYLCASNNQGAFGTDTQYFGPGTRLTVL.

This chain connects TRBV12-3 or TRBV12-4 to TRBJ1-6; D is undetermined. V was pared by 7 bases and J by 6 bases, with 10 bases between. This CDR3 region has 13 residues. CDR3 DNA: TGTGCCAGCACTCTATCGGGTAATTCACCCCTCCACTTT. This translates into CASTLSGNSPLHF.

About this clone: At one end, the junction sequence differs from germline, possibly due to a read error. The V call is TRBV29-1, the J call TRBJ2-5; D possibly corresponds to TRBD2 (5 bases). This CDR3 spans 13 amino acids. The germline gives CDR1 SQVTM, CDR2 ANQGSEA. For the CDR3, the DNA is TGCAGCGTTGGTGCTAGCCACCAAAAGACCCAGTACTTC. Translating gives CSVGASHQKTQYF.

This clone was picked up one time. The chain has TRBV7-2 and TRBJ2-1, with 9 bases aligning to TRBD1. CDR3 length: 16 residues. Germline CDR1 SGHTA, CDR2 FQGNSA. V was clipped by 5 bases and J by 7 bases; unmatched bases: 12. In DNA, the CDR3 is TGTGCCAGCAGCACAGGAGGGGGGACAGGGCGAAATGAGCAGTTCTTC. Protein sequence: CASSTGGGTGRNEQFF.

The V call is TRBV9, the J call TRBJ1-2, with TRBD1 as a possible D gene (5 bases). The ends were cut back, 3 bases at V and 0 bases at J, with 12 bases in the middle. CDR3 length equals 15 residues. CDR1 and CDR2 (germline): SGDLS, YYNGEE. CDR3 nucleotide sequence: TGTGCCAGCAGCGCTGGGACGGGAGCTAACTATGGCTACACCTTC. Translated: CASSAGTGANYGYTF.

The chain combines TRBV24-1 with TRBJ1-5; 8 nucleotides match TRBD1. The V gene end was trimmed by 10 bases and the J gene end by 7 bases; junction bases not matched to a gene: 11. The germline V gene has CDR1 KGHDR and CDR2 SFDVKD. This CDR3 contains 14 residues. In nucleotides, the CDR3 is TGTGCCACAGGGACAGGAGGGGTAAGGCAGCCCCAGCATTTT. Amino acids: CATGTGGVRQPQHF.

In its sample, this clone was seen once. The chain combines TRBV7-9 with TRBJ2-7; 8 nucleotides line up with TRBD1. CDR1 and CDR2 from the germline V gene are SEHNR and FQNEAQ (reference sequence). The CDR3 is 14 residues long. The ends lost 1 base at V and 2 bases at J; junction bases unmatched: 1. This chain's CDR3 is CASSLGTGPYEQYF. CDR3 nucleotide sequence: TGTGCCAGCAGCTTAGGGACAGGGCCCTACGAGCAGTACTTC.

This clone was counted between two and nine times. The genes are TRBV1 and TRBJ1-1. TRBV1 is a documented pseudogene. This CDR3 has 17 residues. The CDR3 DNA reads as TGCACCAGCAGCCAAGATTCCCAGGCAGCGGTGGGCACTGAAGCTTTCTTT. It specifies CTSSQDSQAAVGTEAFF.

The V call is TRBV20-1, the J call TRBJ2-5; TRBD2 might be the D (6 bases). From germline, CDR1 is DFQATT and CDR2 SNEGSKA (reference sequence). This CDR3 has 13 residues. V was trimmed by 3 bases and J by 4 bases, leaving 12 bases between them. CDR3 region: CSASRAGRETQYF. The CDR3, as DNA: TGCAGTGCTAGTCGGGCGGGGCGAGAGACCCAGTACTTC.

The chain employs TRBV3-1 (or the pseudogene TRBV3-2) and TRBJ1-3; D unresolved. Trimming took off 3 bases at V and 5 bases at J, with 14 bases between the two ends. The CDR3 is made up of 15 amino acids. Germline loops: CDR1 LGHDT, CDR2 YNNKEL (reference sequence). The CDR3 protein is CASSHPRGGRNTIYF. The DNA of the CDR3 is TGTGCCAGCAGCCATCCTCGAGGTGGCCGAAACACCATATATTTT.

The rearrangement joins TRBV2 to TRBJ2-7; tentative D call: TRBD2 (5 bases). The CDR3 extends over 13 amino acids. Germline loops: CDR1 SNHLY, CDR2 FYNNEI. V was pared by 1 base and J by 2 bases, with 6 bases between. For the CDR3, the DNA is TGTGCCAGCAGTGAAGAGCGGACCTACGAGCAGTACTTC. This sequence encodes CASSEERTYEQYF.

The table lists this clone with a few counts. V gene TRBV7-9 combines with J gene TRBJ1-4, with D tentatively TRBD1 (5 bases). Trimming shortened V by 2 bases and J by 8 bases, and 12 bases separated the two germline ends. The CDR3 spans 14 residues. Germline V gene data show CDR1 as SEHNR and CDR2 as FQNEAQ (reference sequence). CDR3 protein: CASSLSAGREKLFF. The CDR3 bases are TGTGCCAGCAGCTTAAGTGCAGGGCGGGAAAAACTGTTTTTT.

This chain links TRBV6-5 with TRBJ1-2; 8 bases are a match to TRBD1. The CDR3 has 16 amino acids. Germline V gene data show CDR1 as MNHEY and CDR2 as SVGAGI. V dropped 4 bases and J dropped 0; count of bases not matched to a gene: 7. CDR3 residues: CASSSARTGTNYGYTF. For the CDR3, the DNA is TGTGCCAGCAGTTCAGCCAGGACAGGGACTAACTATGGCTACACCTTC.

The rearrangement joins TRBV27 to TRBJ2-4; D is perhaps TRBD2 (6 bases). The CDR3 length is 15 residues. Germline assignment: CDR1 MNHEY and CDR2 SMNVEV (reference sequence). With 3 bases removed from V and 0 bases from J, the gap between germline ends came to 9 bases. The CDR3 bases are TGTGCCAGCAGTTTGGAGGGTCTAGCCAAAAACATTCAGTACTTC. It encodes CASSLEGLAKNIQYF.

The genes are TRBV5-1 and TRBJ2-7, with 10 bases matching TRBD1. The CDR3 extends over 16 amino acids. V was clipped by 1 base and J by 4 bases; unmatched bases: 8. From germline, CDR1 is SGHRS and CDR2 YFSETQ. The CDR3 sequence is CASSLTVGGQGYEQYF. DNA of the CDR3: TGCGCCAGCAGCTTGACCGTAGGGGGACAGGGGTACGAGCAGTACTTC.

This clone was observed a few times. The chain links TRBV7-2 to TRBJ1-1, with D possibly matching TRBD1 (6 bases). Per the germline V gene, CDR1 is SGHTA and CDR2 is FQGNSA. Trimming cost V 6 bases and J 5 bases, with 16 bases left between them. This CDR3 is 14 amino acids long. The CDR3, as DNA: TGTGCCAGCAGGCCCTTGGGGGCGAGGACTGAAGCTTTCTTT. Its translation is CASRPLGARTEAFF.

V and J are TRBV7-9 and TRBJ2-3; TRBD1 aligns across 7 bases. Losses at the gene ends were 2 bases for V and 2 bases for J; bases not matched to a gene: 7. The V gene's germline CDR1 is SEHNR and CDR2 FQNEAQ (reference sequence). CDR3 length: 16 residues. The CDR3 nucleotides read TGTGCCAGCAGCTTAAGGAGACAGGGATACACAGATACGCAGTATTTT. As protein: CASSLRRQGYTDTQYF.

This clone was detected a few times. Here the CDR3 DNA reads TGTGCCAGCAGCCAAGATAAGGGGTCTGGGGCCAACGTCCTGACTTTC. This gives the protein CASSQDKGSGANVLTF. The chain is built from TRBV4-2 and TRBJ2-6, with D possibly matching TRBD1 (5 bases). V lost 0 bases to trimming and J lost 1 base, with 7 bases between them. The germline gives CDR1 LGHNA, CDR2 YNFKEQ. CDR3 length equals 16 residues.